The clone carrying this TCR beta chain was counted only a few times. This sample stems from a study of identical twins. The CDR3 extends over 13 amino acids. Trimming pared 5 bases from V and 4 bases from J, leaving 11 bases between. CDR1 is DFQATT and CDR2 is SNEGSKA in the germline V gene (reference sequence). TCRdb processed the 5' RACE reads anew with MiXCR; each CDR3 protein has one entry. The sample lists around 690,000 distinct CDR3 sequences; over 20% were seen once. This sample also appeared in a second study, on T cells expressing NK-cell markers. That paper states: Seven donors tested HCMV-seropositive and one tested seronegative among the eight sequenced. The dominant NKG2C+ clonotypes represented about 1.0-7.5% of CD8+ T cells in more than five donors. In four donors, dominant clonotypes made up 28.3-60.1% of CD3+CD56-NKG2C+ cells.

The source is a woman under 30 in good health. The material sequenced was PBMCs. V is TRBV20-1 and J is TRBJ2-2; D is undetermined. In DNA, the CDR3 is TGCAGTGCTGAACTTGTACGCACCGGGGAGCTGTTTTTT. Translated, it gives CSAELVRTGELFF.